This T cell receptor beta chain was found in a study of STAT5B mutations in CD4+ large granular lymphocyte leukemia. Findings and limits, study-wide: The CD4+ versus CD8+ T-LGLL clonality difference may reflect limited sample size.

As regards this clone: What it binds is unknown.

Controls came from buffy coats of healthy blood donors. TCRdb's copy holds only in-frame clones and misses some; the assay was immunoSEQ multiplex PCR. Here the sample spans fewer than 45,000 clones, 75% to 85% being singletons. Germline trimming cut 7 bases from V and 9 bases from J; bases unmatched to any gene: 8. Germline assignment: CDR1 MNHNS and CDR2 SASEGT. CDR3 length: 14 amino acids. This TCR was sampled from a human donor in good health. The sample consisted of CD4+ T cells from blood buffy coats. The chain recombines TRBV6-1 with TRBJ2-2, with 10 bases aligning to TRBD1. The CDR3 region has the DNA TGTGCCAGCACCCGGGACAGGGGTGTCTGGGAGCTGTTTTTT. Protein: CASTRDRGVWELFF.